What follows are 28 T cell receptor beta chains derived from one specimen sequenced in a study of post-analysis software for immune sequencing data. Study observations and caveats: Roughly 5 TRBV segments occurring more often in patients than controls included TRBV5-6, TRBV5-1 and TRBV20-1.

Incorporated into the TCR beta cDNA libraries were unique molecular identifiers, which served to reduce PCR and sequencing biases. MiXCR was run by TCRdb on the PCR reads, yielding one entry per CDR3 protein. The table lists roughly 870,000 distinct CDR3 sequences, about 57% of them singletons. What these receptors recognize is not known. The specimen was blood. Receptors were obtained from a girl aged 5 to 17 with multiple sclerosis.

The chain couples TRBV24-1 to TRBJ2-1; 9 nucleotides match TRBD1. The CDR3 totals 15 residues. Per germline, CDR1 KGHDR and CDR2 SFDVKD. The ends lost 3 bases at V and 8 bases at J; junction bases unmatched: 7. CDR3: CATSDPGQGYDEQFF. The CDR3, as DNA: TGTGCCACCAGTGATCCGGGACAGGGTTACGATGAGCAGTTCTTC.

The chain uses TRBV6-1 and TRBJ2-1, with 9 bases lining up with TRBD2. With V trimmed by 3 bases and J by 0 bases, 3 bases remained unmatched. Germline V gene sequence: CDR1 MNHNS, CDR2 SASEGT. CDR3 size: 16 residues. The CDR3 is CASSEIAGVSYNEQFF. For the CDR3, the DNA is TGTGCCAGCAGTGAGATAGCGGGAGTCTCCTACAATGAGCAGTTCTTC.

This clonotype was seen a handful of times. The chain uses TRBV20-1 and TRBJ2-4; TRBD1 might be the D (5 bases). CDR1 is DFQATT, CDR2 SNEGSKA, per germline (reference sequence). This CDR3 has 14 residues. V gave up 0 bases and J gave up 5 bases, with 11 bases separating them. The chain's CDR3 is CSARDGQPQNIQYF. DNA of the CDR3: TGCAGTGCTAGAGACGGACAACCTCAAAACATTCAGTACTTC.

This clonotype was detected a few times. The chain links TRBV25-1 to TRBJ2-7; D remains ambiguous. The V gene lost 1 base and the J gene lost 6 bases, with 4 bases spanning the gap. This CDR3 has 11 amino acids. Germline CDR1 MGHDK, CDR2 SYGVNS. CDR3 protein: CASSESREQYF. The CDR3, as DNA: TGTGCCAGCAGTGAATCTCGCGAGCAGTACTTC.

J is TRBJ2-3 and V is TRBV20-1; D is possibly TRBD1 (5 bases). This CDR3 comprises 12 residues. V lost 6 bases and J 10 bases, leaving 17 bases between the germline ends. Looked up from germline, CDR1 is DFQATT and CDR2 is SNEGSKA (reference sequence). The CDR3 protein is CSAAGTTGAQYF. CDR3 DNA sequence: TGCAGTGCCGCAGGAACCACAGGTGCGCAGTATTTT.

CDR3 protein: CASSLEFSEQFF. The CDR3 nucleotides are TGCGCCAGCAGCTTGGAGTTCTCTGAGCAGTTCTTC. The chain carries TRBV5-1 and TRBJ2-1; D uncertain. Germline V gene lookup returns CDR1 SGHRS and CDR2 YFSETQ. The CDR3 is made up of 12 amino acids. The V end lost 0 bases, the J end lost 9 bases, and 7 bases lay between the germline ends. Together with reference TRBV5-1 and TRBJ2-1, the CDR3 gives the full variable domain: KAGVTQTPRYLIKTRGQQVTLSCSPISGHRSVSWYQQTPGQGLQFLFEYFSETQRNKGNFPGRFSGRQFSNSRSEMNVSTLELGDSALYLCASSLEFSEQFFGPGTRLTVL.

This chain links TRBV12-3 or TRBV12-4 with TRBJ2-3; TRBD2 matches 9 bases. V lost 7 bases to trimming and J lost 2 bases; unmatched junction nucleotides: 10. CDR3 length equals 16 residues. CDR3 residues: CASTESLAGPTDTQYF. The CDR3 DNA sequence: TGTGCCAGCACCGAATCCCTAGCGGGGCCCACAGATACGCAGTATTTT.

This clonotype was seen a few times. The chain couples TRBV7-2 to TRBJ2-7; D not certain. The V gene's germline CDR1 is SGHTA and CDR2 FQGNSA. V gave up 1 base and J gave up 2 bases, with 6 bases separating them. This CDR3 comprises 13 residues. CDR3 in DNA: TGTGCCAGCAGCTTAGACCTGGCCTACGAGCAGTACTTC. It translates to CASSLDLAYEQYF.

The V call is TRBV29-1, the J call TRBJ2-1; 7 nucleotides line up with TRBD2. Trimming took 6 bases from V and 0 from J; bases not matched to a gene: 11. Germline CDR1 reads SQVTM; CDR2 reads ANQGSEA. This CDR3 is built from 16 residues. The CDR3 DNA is TGCAGCGTCGGTCGGGACGGGGGGAGCTCCTACAATGAGCAGTTCTTC. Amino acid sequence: CSVGRDGGSSYNEQFF.

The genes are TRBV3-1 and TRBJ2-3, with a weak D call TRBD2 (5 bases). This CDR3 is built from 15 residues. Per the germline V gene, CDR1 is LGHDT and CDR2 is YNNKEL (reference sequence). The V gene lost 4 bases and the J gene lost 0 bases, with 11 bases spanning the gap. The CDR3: CASSRGLTSTDTQYF. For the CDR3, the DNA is TGTGCCAGCAGCCGCGGACTTACTAGCACAGATACGCAGTATTTT.

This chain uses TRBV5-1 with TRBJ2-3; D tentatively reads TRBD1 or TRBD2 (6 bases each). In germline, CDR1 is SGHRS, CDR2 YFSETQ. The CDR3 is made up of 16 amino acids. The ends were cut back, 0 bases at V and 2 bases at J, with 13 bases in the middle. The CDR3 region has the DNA TGCGCCAGCAGCTTGGGGGCCGCGGGACACACAGATACGCAGTATTTT. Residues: CASSLGAAGHTDTQYF.

The CDR3 region is CSVEQGGHEQYF. Written as DNA, the CDR3 is TGCAGCGTTGAACAGGGAGGGCACGAGCAGTACTTC. The rearrangement joins TRBV29-1 to TRBJ2-7, with TRBD2 matching 7 bases. The CDR3 runs 12 residues. Germline lookup yields CDR1 SQVTM and CDR2 ANQGSEA. With V trimmed by 2 bases and J by 5 bases, 3 bases remained unmatched.

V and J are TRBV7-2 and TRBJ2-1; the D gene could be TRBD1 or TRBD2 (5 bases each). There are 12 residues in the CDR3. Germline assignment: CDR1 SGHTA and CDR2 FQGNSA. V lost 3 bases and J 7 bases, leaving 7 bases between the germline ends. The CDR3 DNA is TGTGCCAGCAGCTTCGGGGCTAATGAGCAGTTCTTC. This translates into CASSFGANEQFF.

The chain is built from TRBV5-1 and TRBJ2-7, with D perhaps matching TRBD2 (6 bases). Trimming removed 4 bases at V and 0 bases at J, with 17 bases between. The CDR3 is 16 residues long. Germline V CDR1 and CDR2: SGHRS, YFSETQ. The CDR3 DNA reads TGCGCCAGCAGCGCAGGCGGGACGAGGAGCTCCTACGAGCAGTACTTC. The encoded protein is CASSAGGTRSSYEQYF.

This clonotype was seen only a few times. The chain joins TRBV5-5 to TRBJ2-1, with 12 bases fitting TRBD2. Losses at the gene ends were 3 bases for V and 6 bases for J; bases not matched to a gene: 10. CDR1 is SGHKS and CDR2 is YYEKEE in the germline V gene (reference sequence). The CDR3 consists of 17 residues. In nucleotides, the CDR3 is TGTGCCAGCAGCTCACATGCCCTAGCGGGGGGGCTCAATGAGCAGTTCTTC. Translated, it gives CASSSHALAGGLNEQFF.

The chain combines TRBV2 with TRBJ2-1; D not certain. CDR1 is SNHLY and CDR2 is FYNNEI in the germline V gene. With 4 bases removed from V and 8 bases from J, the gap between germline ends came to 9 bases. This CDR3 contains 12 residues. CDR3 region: CASSVLVYEQFF. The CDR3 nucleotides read TGTGCCAGCAGTGTACTGGTTTATGAGCAGTTCTTC.

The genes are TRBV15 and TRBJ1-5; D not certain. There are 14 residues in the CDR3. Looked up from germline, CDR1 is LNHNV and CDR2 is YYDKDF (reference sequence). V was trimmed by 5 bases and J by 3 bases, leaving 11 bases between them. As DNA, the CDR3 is TGTGCCACCAGCGGGTGGTCCCCCAATCAGCCCCAGCATTTT. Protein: CATSGWSPNQPQHF.

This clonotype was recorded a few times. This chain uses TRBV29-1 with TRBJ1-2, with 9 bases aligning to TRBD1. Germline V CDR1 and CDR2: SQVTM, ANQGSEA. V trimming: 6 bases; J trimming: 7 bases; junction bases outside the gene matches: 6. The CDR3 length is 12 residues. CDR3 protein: CSVGQGQAGYTF. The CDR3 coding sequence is TGCAGCGTGGGACAGGGCCAAGCTGGCTACACCTTC.

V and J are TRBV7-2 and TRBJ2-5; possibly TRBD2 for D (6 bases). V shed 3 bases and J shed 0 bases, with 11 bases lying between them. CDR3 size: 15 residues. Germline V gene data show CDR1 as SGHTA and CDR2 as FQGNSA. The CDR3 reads CASSLLAQYQETQYF. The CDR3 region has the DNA TGTGCCAGCAGCTTGCTAGCGCAGTACCAAGAGACCCAGTACTTC.

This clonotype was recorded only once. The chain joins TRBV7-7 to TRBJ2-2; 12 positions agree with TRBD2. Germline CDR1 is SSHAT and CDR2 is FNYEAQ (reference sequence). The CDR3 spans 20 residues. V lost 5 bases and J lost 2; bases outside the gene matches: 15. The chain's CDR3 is CASSTAPGLAGIENTGELFF. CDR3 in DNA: TGTGCCAGCAGCACAGCGCCCGGACTAGCGGGGATCGAAAACACCGGGGAGCTGTTTTTT.

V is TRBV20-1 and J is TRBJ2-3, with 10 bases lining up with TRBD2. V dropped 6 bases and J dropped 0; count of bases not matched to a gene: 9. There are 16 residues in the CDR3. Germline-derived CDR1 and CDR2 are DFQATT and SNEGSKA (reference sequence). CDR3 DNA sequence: TGCAGTGCCCCTGATCGGACTAGCGGAAGCACAGATACGCAGTATTTT. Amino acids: CSAPDRTSGSTDTQYF.

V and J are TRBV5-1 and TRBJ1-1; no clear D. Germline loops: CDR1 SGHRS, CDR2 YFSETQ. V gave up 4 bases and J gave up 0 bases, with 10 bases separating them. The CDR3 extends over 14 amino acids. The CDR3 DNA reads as TGCGCCAGCAGCATAGGGTGGATGAACACTGAAGCTTTCTTT. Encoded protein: CASSIGWMNTEAFF.

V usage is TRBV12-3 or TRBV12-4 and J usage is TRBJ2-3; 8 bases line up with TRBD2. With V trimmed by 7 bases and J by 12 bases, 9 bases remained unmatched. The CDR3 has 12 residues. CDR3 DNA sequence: TGTGCCAGCACTCCGTCGGGACTAGTCCAGTATTTT. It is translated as CASTPSGLVQYF.

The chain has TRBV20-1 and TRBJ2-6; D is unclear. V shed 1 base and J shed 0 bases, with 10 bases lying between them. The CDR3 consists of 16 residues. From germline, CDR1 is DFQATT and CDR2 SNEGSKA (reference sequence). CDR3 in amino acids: CSARAPQSSGANVLTF. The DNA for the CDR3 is TGCAGTGCTAGAGCCCCACAGAGCTCTGGGGCCAACGTCCTGACTTTC.

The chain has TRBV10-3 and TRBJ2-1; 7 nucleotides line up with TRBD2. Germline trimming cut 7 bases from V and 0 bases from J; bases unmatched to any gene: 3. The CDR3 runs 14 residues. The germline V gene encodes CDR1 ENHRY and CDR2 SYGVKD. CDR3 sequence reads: CAINGGSSYNEQFF. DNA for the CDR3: TGTGCCATCAACGGCGGGAGCTCCTACAATGAGCAGTTCTTC.

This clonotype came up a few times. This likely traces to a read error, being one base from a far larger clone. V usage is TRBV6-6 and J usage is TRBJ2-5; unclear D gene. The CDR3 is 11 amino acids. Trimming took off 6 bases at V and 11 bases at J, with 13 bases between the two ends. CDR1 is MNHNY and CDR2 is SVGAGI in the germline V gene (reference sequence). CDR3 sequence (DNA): TGTGCCAGCAGCCCCTCCTACGGGCAGTACTTC. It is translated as CASSPSYGQYF.

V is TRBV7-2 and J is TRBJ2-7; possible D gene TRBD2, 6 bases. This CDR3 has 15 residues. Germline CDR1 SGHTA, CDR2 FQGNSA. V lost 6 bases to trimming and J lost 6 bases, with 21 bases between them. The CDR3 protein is CASSWKGTAQLEQYF. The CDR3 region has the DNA TGTGCCAGCAGTTGGAAGGGGACTGCCCAGCTCGAGCAGTACTTC.

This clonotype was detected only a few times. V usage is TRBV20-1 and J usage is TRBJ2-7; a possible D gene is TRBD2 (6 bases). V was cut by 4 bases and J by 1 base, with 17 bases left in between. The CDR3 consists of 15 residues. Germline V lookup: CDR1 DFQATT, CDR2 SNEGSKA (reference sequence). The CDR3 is CSAMPRETTSYEQYF. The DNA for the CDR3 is TGCAGTGCTATGCCTCGGGAGACCACATCCTACGAGCAGTACTTC.